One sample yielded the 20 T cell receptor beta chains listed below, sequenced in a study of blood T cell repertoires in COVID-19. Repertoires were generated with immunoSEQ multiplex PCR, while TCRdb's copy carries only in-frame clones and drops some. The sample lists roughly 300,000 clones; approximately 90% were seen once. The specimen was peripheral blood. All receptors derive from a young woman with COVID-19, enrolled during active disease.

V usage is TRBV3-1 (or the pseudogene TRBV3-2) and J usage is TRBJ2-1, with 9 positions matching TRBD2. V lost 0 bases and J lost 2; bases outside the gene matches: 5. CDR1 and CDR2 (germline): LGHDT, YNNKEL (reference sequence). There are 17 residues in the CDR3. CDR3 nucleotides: TGTGCCAGCAGCCAAGATGGAGCGGGAGGACCCTACAATGAGCAGTTCTTC. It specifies CASSQDGAGGPYNEQFF.

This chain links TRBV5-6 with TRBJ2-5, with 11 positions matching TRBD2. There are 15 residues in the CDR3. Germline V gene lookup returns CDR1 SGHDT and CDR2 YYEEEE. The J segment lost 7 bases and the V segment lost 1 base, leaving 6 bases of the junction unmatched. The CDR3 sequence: CASSLTSGSGGTQYF. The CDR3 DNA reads TGTGCCAGCAGCTTGACTAGCGGGAGTGGTGGGACCCAGTACTTC.

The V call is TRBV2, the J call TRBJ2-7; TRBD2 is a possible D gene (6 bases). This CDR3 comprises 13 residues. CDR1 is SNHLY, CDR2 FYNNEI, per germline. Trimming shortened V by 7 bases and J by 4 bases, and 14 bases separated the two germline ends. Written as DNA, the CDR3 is TGTGCCAGCACCCCCTTTGGGGGGTACGAGCAGTACTTC. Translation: CASTPFGGYEQYF.

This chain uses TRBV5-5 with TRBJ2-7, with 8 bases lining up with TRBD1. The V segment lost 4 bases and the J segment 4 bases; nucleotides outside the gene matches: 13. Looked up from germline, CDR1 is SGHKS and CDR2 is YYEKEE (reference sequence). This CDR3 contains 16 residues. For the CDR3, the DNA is TGTGCCAGCAGCACACGACAGGGGTATTTTGGGTACGAGCAGTACTTC. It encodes CASSTRQGYFGYEQYF.

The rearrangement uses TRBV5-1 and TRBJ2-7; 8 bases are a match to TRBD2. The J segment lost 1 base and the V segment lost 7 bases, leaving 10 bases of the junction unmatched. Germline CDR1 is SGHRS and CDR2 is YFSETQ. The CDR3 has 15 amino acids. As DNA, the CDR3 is TGCGCCAGCCATAGCGGGACCCCGGGGTCCTACGAGCAGTACTTC. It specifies CASHSGTPGSYEQYF.

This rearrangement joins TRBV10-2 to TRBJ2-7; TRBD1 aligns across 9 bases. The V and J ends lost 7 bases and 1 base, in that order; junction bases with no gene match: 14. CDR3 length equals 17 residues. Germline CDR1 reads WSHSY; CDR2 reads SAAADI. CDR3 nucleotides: TGCGCCAGCATGGGACAGGGATCCTTGGAGCCGTCCTACGAGCAGTACTTC. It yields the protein CASMGQGSLEPSYEQYF.

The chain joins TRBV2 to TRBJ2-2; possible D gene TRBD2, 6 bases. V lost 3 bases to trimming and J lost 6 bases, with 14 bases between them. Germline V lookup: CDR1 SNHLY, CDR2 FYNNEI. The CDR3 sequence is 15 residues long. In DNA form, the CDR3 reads TGTGCCAGCAGTGACTGGGGGGACGGGGCCGGGGAGCTGTTTTTT. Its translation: CASSDWGDGAGELFF.

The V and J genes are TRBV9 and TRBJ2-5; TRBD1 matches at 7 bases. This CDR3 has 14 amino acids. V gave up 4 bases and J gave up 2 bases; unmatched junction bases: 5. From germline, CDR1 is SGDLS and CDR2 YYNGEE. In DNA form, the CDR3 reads TGTGCCAGCAGCATTGGGACAGCTCAAGAGACCCAGTACTTC. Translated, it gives CASSIGTAQETQYF.

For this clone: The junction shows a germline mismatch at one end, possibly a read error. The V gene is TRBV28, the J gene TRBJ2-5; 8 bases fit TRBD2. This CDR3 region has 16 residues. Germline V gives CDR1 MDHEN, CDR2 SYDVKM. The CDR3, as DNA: TGTGCCAGCAGTCCCCAAAGCGGGAGAACGAAAGAGGCCCAGTACTTC. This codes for CASSPQSGRTKEAQYF.

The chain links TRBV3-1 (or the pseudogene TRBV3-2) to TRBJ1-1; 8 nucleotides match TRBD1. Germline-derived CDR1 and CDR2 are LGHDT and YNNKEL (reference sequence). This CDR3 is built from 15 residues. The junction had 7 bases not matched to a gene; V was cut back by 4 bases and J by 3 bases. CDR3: CASSLDGDRHTEAFF. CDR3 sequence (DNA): TGTGCCAGCAGCCTTGATGGGGACAGGCACACTGAAGCTTTCTTT.

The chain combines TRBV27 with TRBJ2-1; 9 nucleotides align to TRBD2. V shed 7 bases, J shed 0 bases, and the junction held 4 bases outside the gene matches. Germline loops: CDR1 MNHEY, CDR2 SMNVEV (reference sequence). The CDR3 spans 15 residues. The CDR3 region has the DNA TGTGCCAGCATGGGACTAGCTAGCTCCTACAATGAGCAGTTCTTC. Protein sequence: CASMGLASSYNEQFF.

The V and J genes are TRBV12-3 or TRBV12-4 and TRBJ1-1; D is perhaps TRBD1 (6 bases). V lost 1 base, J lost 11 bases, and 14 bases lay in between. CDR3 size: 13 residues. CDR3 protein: CASSLVGRGSAFF. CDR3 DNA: TGTGCCAGCAGTTTAGTCGGCAGGGGAAGCGCTTTCTTT.

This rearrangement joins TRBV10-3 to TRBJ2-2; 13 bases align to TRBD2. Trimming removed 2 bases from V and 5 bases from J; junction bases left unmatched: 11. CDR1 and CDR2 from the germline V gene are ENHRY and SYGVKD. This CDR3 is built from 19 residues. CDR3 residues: CAISERTSGRAGRTGELFF. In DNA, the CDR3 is TGTGCCATCAGTGAGAGGACTAGCGGGAGAGCAGGAAGAACCGGGGAGCTGTTTTTT.

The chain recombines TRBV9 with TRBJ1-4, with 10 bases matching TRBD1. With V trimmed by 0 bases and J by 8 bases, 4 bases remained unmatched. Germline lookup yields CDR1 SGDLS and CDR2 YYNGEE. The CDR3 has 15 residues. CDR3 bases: TGTGCCAGCAGCGTAGCGACAGGGGGCTTGGAAAAACTGTTTTTT. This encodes CASSVATGGLEKLFF.

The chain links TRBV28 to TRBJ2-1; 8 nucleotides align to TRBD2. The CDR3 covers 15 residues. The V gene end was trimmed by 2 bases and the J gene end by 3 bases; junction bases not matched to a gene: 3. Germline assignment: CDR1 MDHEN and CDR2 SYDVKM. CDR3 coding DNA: TGTGCCAGCAGTTTAGGGACTAGTGGCTACAATGAGCAGTTCTTC. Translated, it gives CASSLGTSGYNEQFF.

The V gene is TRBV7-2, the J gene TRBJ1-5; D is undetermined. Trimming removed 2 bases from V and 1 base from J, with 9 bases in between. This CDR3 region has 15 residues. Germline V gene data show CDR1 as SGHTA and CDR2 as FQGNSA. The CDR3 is CASSLSEVSNQPQHF. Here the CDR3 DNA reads TGTGCCAGCAGCTTATCGGAGGTCAGCAATCAGCCCCAGCATTTT.

The CDR3 here is CASSLRDRVGYEQYF. DNA of the CDR3: TGTGCCAGCAGTCTCCGGGACAGGGTAGGCTACGAGCAGTACTTC. V is TRBV28 and J is TRBJ2-7; 9 bases align to TRBD1. The CDR3 spans 15 residues. The trim removed 5 bases at V and 3 bases at J, leaving 8 bases unmatched. Germline V gives CDR1 MDHEN, CDR2 SYDVKM.

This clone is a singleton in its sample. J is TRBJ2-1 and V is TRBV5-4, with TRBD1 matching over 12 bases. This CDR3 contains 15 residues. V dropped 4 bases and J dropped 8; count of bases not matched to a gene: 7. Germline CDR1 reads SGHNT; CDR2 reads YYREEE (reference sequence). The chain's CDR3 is CASSKTGQGADEQFF. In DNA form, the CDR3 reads TGTGCCAGCAGCAAAACGGGACAGGGGGCTGATGAGCAGTTCTTC.

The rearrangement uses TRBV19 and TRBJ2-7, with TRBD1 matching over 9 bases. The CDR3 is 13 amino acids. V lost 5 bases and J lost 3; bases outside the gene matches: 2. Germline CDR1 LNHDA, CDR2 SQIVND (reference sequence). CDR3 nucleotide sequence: TGTGCCAGTAGTGCGGGACAGGGCTACGAGCAGTACTTC. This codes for CASSAGQGYEQYF.

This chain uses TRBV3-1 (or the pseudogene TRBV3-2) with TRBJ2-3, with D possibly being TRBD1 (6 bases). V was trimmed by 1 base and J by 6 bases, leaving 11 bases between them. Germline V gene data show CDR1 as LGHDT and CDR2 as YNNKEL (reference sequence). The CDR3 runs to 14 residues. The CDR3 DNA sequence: TGTGCCAGCAGCCAAGCGGGTAGGGGGGATACGCAGTATTTT. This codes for CASSQAGRGDTQYF.